These 32 T cell receptor beta chains share one sample of origin, sequenced in a study of cytomegalovirus exposure and HLA in healthy donors listed by TCRdb under 2017. Library preparation used the immunoSEQ multiplex PCR assay. For the multiplex PCR, a mixture combining 60 forward primers for TCR Vbeta segments and 13 reverse primers for TCR Jbeta segments was used. In TCRdb, the immuneACCESS table is reduced to in-frame sequences with V and J assigned. These tables do not hold every clone; where another copy was compared, an unresolved V gene accounts for under half, and the others remain unexplained. The sample table contains about 91,000 clones; only one count was recorded for about nine tenths of them. The ten largest clones take up roughly 8.3% of the sample. Material: PBMCs. The receptors shown here come from a man aged 25 to 45 in good health and CMV-seropositive.

This chain links TRBV9 with TRBJ2-5; D possibly corresponds to TRBD1 (5 bases). Trimming pared 0 bases from V and 7 bases from J, leaving 16 bases between. The CDR3 sequence is 15 residues long. The germline CDR1 and CDR2 sequences are SGDLS and YYNGEE. The CDR3 is CASSVVPGSTGTQYF. CDR3 nucleotides: TGTGCCAGCAGCGTAGTCCCAGGGTCAACGGGGACCCAGTACTTC.

The chain employs TRBV7-9 and TRBJ2-5, with 11 bases that match TRBD2. The CDR3 covers 17 residues. J lost 1 base, V lost 5 bases, and 9 bases had no gene match. CDR1 is SEHNR and CDR2 is FQNEAQ in the germline V gene (reference sequence). The CDR3 here is CASSLGTSGTLQETQYF. In nucleotides, the CDR3 is TGTGCCAGCAGCCTCGGGACTAGCGGCACCCTCCAAGAGACCCAGTACTTC.

Remarks on this clone: The same CDR3 arises from other DNA sequences in this sample as well. The CDR3 DNA is TGTGCCATCAGGGACAGGGAGGGCACTGAAGCTTTCTTT. The encoded protein is CAIRDREGTEAFF. This chain joins TRBV10-3 and TRBJ1-1, with 8 bases aligning to TRBD1. The V and J ends lost 6 bases and 4 bases, in that order; junction bases with no gene match: 4. The CDR3 loop spans 13 amino acids. Germline V CDR1 and CDR2: ENHRY, SYGVKD.

The CDR3 DNA reads as TGCGCCAGCAGTCAATCGTCCGGGACAGGGGAGGGGGAGGTCCAAGAGACCCAGTACTTC. The encoded protein is CASSQSSGTGEGEVQETQYF. This chain links TRBV23-1 with TRBJ2-5, with TRBD1 identical over 10 bases. TRBV23-1 has ORF status, its function being uncertain. Losses at the gene ends were 0 bases for V and 1 base for J; bases not matched to a gene: 14. The CDR3 loop spans 20 amino acids.

This chain uses TRBV10-3 with TRBJ1-2, with TRBD1 matching over 7 bases. Germline trimming cut 2 bases from V and 4 bases from J; bases unmatched to any gene: 1. The CDR3 is 13 amino acids. The V gene's germline CDR1 is ENHRY and CDR2 SYGVKD. CDR3 protein: CAISEEGAYGYTF. DNA of the CDR3: TGTGCCATCAGTGAGGAGGGGGCCTATGGCTACACCTTC.

The CDR3 spells CASSQDRVSPNYGYTF. The CDR3 nucleotides are TGCGCCAGCAGCCAAGATCGGGTCAGCCCTAACTATGGCTACACCTTC. This chain links TRBV4-1 with TRBJ1-2, with D hard to call. CDR3 size: 16 residues. Germline loops: CDR1 MGHRA, CDR2 YSYEKL. The ends were cut back, 0 bases at V and 0 bases at J, with 11 bases in the middle.

This chain connects TRBV10-1 to TRBJ2-7, with D tentatively TRBD2 (6 bases). CDR3 length equals 15 residues. Germline V gene data show CDR1 as WNHNN and CDR2 as SYGVQD (reference sequence). V was pared by 6 bases and J by 2 bases, with 17 bases between. The CDR3 DNA reads as TGCGCCAGCAGCCTCGGGGGAGCGGAGGCCTACGAGCAGTACTTC. Translation gives CASSLGGAEAYEQYF.

The J gene is TRBJ2-3, the V gene TRBV27; 16 bases map to TRBD2. The CDR3 runs 17 residues. Germline V gene data show CDR1 as MNHEY and CDR2 as SMNVEV (reference sequence). V lost 9 bases, J lost 5 bases, and 11 bases stayed unmatched. Here the CDR3 DNA reads TGTGCCAGTGACCCGGGACTAGCGGGAGGGCCAGGAGATACGCAGTATTTT. This encodes CASDPGLAGGPGDTQYF.

The chain uses TRBV27 and TRBJ1-2; D may be TRBD1 (6 bases). V was cut by 7 bases and J by 5 bases, with 20 bases left in between. Germline V gene lookup returns CDR1 MNHEY and CDR2 SMNVEV (reference sequence). The CDR3 totals 15 residues. CDR3 residues: CASTSGGARGYGYTF. The CDR3 region has the DNA TGTGCCAGCACCTCGGGGGGGGCGCGGGGGTATGGCTACACCTTC.

A single count supports this clone. The chain uses TRBV2 and TRBJ2-3; TRBD2 agrees at 14 bases. In germline, CDR1 is SNHLY, CDR2 FYNNEI. V trimming: 6 bases; J trimming: 4 bases; junction bases outside the gene matches: 3. CDR3 length: 15 residues. The CDR3 DNA sequence: TGTGCCAGCAGGGGGACTAGCGGGAGCTCAGATACGCAGTATTTT. It specifies CASRGTSGSSDTQYF.

The V call is TRBV28, the J call TRBJ1-5; D perhaps matches TRBD1 (5 bases). Trimming shortened V by 4 bases and J by 6 bases, and 10 bases separated the two germline ends. Germline V gives CDR1 MDHEN, CDR2 SYDVKM. The CDR3 sequence is 13 residues long. The CDR3 spells CASSSLGGQPQHF. CDR3 DNA: TGTGCCAGCAGTTCCCTCGGGGGTCAGCCCCAGCATTTT.

This chain links TRBV2 with TRBJ1-1; TRBD1 is a possible D gene (5 bases). The CDR3 length is 15 residues. V was clipped by 4 bases and J by 0 bases, with 12 bases between them. Germline V lookup: CDR1 SNHLY, CDR2 FYNNEI. The CDR3 DNA sequence: TGTGCCAGCAGTGTCCAAGGGGTAATGAACACTGAAGCTTTCTTT. Amino acid sequence: CASSVQGVMNTEAFF.

V and J are TRBV19 and TRBJ2-1, with D unresolved. Between the trimmed V and J ends, which lost 3 bases and 3 bases, there was a span of 21 bases. The CDR3 is made up of 18 amino acids. Looked up from germline, CDR1 is LNHDA and CDR2 is SQIVND (reference sequence). Here the CDR3 DNA reads TGTGCCAGTAGTATCGATACCCGGCTGGAGTGGAACTACAATGAGCAGTTCTTC. Its translation is CASSIDTRLEWNYNEQFF.

This chain links TRBV19 with TRBJ1-2; TRBD1 might be the D (6 bases). V was shortened by 7 bases and J by 2 bases, with 26 bases between the two germline ends. This CDR3 comprises 18 residues. Germline CDR1 LNHDA, CDR2 SQIVND (reference sequence). The CDR3 spells CASTDGGTGRRNNYGYTF. CDR3 coding DNA: TGTGCCAGTACCGATGGGGGAACAGGGCGCAGAAACAACTATGGCTACACCTTC.

V usage is TRBV2 and J usage is TRBJ1-1, with D maybe TRBD1 (5 bases). This CDR3 spans 13 amino acids. Trimming shortened V by 4 bases and J by 1 base, and 7 bases separated the two germline ends. Germline V CDR1 and CDR2: SNHLY, FYNNEI. The CDR3 bases are TGTGCCAGCAGTGGACAGAAGAACACTGAAGCTTTCTTT. Its protein is CASSGQKNTEAFF.

This chain connects TRBV6-1 to TRBJ2-7; 8 bases are a match to TRBD2. The CDR3 runs to 14 residues. V lost 2 bases and J lost 5; bases outside the gene matches: 5. Germline CDR1 reads MNHNS; CDR2 reads SASEGT. The CDR3 spells CASSESGGTHEQYF. DNA of the CDR3: TGTGCCAGCAGTGAATCGGGAGGGACCCACGAGCAGTACTTC.

V gene TRBV11-3 combines with J gene TRBJ2-4; TRBD1 agrees at 8 bases. Trimming took 0 bases from V and 0 from J; bases not matched to a gene: 7. There are 18 residues in the CDR3. The germline V gene encodes CDR1 SGHNT and CDR2 YENEEA. CDR3 region: CASSLEWGQDLAKNIQYF. Written as DNA, the CDR3 is TGTGCCAGCAGCTTAGAGTGGGGACAGGACTTAGCCAAAAACATTCAGTACTTC.

The chain has TRBV6-6 and TRBJ2-7; 7 bases match TRBD2. The germline V gene has CDR1 MNHNY and CDR2 SVGAGI (reference sequence). Trimming at V came to 2 bases and at J to 7 bases, leaving 5 bases not matched to a gene. The CDR3 runs to 13 residues. CDR3 sequence (DNA): TGTGCCAGCAGTTACCGGGGACTATTGGAGCAGTACTTC. This codes for CASSYRGLLEQYF.

This clone has just a few counts. The CDR3 protein is CASSEGLAFNEQFF. The CDR3 nucleotides read TGTGCCAGCAGTGAAGGGCTAGCCTTCAATGAGCAGTTCTTC. The V call is TRBV6-1, the J call TRBJ2-1; perhaps TRBD2 as D (5 bases). Deletions cut 1 base from V and 6 bases from J, with 10 bases between. CDR1 and CDR2 from the germline V gene are MNHNS and SASEGT. The CDR3 is 14 amino acids.

In its sample, this clone was seen once. J is TRBJ2-1 and V is TRBV7-2; 7 bases are shared with TRBD2. The CDR3 sequence is 15 residues long. Losses at the gene ends were 0 bases for V and 10 bases for J; bases not matched to a gene: 9. The germline gives CDR1 SGHTA, CDR2 FQGNSA. The CDR3 protein is CASSLARGGLKEQFF. CDR3 coding DNA: TGTGCCAGCAGCTTAGCCCGGGGAGGGCTAAAGGAGCAGTTCTTC.

J is TRBJ2-3 and V is TRBV28; 13 bases line up with TRBD2. The CDR3 extends over 17 amino acids. Germline lookup yields CDR1 MDHEN and CDR2 SYDVKM. Trimming removed 5 bases from V and 5 bases from J; junction bases left unmatched: 10. The CDR3 is CASSPWTSGSRIDTQYF. The CDR3 nucleotides read TGTGCCAGCAGTCCCTGGACTAGCGGGAGTAGGATAGATACGCAGTATTTT.

This clone was seen just once. The V gene is TRBV4-1, the J gene TRBJ2-1; TRBD2 matches 7 bases. The CDR3 sequence is 17 residues long. Germline loops: CDR1 MGHRA, CDR2 YSYEKL. V lost 3 bases and J lost 0; bases outside the gene matches: 8. CDR3 in DNA: TGCGCCAGCAGCCAGCATCAACTAGCGCACTCCTACAATGAGCAGTTCTTC. Encoded protein: CASSQHQLAHSYNEQFF.

The chain is built from TRBV4-1 and TRBJ1-3; 7 positions agree with TRBD1. This CDR3 spans 18 amino acids. The V segment lost 0 bases and the J segment 1 base; nucleotides outside the gene matches: 9. Germline V gives CDR1 MGHRA, CDR2 YSYEKL. CDR3 bases: TGCGCCAGCAGCCAAGATTATTTCGACAGGGCTTCTGGAAACACCATATATTTT. Translation gives CASSQDYFDRASGNTIYF.

This clone was recorded only once. The chain has TRBV2 and TRBJ2-1, with D tentatively TRBD1 (7 bases). Trimming shortened V by 10 bases and J by 5 bases, and 21 bases separated the two germline ends. There are 15 residues in the CDR3. Germline values: CDR1 SNHLY, CDR2 FYNNEI. In DNA form, the CDR3 reads TGTGCCACCCAGGGGGAGGAGTGTTGGGACAATGAGCAGTTCTTC. As protein: CATQGEECWDNEQFF.

CDR3 nucleotides: TGTGCCAGCAGCCGACAGGCGGGCACTAATGAAAAACTGTTTTTT. This codes for CASSRQAGTNEKLFF. The chain couples TRBV7-9 to TRBJ1-4, with D perhaps matching TRBD1 (6 bases). The CDR3 is 15 amino acids. In germline, CDR1 is SEHNR, CDR2 FQNEAQ (reference sequence). The V end was cut by 5 bases, the J end by 2 bases, with 12 bases between.

The rearrangement uses TRBV28 and TRBJ2-7, with TRBD2 matching over 11 bases. CDR1 is MDHEN and CDR2 is SYDVKM in the germline V gene. Trimming removed 2 bases from V and 2 bases from J; junction bases left unmatched: 2. The CDR3 contains 15 residues. The CDR3 sequence: CASSLRTSGPYEQYF. The CDR3 coding sequence is TGTGCCAGCAGTTTAAGGACTAGCGGGCCCTACGAGCAGTACTTC.

The V and J genes are TRBV28 and TRBJ2-2, with D unclear. The CDR3 spans 13 residues. The germline V and J ends were trimmed by 6 bases and 5 bases, with 10 bases remaining between them. Germline values: CDR1 MDHEN, CDR2 SYDVKM. CDR3 sequence: CASSPPRTGELFF. The CDR3 nucleotides are TGTGCCAGCAGCCCCCCTCGGACCGGGGAGCTGTTTTTT.

Comment on this clone: The same CDR3 is also encoded by other DNA sequences in this sample. The chain uses TRBV6-1 and TRBJ1-1; the D is unclear. Germline V CDR1 and CDR2: MNHNS, SASEGT. Trimming left V 0 bases short and J 3 bases short, with 11 bases between. The CDR3 runs to 15 residues. This CDR3 is CASSEALTGYTEAFF. The DNA for the CDR3 is TGTGCCAGCAGTGAAGCGCTGACGGGGTACACTGAAGCTTTCTTT.

The V gene is TRBV9, the J gene TRBJ2-1; possibly TRBD1 for D (5 bases). The V gene's germline CDR1 is SGDLS and CDR2 YYNGEE. CDR3 length equals 14 residues. The V gene lost 0 bases and the J gene lost 7 bases, with 11 bases spanning the gap. This CDR3 reads CASSVVAGNNEQFF. The DNA of the CDR3 is TGTGCCAGCAGCGTAGTCGCAGGGAATAATGAGCAGTTCTTC.

The genes are TRBV19 and TRBJ1-5, with TRBD1 as a possible D gene (5 bases). This CDR3 spans 13 amino acids. From germline, CDR1 is LNHDA and CDR2 SQIVND (reference sequence). The V and J ends lost 8 bases and 4 bases respectively, with 12 bases between them. CDR3 sequence: CASDQGRNQPQHF. The CDR3 coding sequence is TGTGCCAGTGACCAGGGAAGGAATCAGCCCCAGCATTTT. Drawing the rest from reference TRBV19 and TRBJ1-5, the complete variable domain is DGGITQSPKYLFRKEGQNVTLSCEQNLNHDAMYWYRQDPGQGLRLIYYSQIVNDFQKGDIAEGYSVSREKKESFPLTVTSAQKNPTAFYLCASDQGRNQPQHFGDGTRLSIL.

This chain links TRBV6-5 with TRBJ1-2, with D perhaps TRBD1 (6 bases). V lost 0 bases to trimming and J lost 3 bases, with 11 bases between them. This CDR3 region has 15 residues. The V gene's germline CDR1 is MNHEY and CDR2 SVGAGI. In DNA, the CDR3 is TGTGCCAGCAGTTACTCGACAGGAGGAGACTATGGCTACACCTTC. Protein product: CASSYSTGGDYGYTF.

CDR3 bases: TGCAGCGGCCTGGAGTACCAAGAGACCCAGTACTTC. It yields the protein CSGLEYQETQYF. The chain recombines TRBV29-1 with TRBJ2-5; D ambiguous. V lost 7 bases, J lost 0 bases, and 9 bases lay in between. CDR1 is SQVTM and CDR2 is ANQGSEA in the germline V gene. CDR3 size: 12 residues.